The entry that follows covers one TCR beta chain sequence. Its antigen is unknown. This entry belongs to a study of T-cell memory formation after mild COVID-19. Trimming took 0 bases from V and 5 from J, leaving 13 bases between them. The CDR3 is made up of 15 amino acids. Germline loops: CDR1 LGHDT, CDR2 YNNKEL (reference sequence). Study results and caveats: Cross-reactive memory seemingly joined, as some responding clones were found in pre-infection memory. Contracting clones localized mainly to CM and EM when CD4+ and mainly to EMRA when CD8+.

TCRdb called the 5' RACE reads again in MiXCR, with one record for every CDR3 protein. The sample shows 250,000 to 300,000 distinct CDR3 sequences, about 17% of them seen only once. Material for sequencing was PBMCs or a T cell subset sorted from them (not recorded which). The receptor comes from a man between 18 and 29 years old who had mild COVID-19 (a few samples of this study predate the infection). Cell type and time point are not known. This chain uses TRBV3-1 with TRBJ1-1; tentatively, D is TRBD1 (5 bases). CDR3 nucleotides: TGTGCCAGCAGCCAAGATCTAAGGGGAAGGACTGAAGCTTTCTTT. Protein: CASSQDLRGRTEAFF.